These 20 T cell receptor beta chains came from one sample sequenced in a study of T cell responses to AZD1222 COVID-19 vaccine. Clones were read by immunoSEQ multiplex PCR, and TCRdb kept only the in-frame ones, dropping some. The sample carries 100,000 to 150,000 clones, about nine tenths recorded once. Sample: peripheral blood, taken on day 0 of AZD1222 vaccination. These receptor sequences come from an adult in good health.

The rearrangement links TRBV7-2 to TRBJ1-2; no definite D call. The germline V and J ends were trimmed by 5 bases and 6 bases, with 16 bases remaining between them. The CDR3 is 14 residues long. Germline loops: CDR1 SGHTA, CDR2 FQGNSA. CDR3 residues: CASSDTAGIHGYTF. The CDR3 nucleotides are TGTGCCAGCAGCGACACAGCGGGGATCCATGGCTACACCTTC. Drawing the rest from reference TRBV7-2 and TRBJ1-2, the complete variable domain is GAGVSQSPSNKVTEKGKDVELRCDPISGHTALYWYRQSLGQGLEFLIYFQGNSAPDKSGLPSDRFSAERTGGSVSTLTIQRTQQEDSAVYLCASSDTAGIHGYTFGSGTRLTVV.

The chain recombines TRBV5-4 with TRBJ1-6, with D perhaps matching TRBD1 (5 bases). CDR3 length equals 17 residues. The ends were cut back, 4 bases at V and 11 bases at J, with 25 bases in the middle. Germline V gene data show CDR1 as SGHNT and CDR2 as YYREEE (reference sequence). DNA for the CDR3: TGTGCCAGCAGCCGGGGTGGCAGGGCAGCCTCTCAGACACCCCTCCACTTT. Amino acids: CASSRGGRAASQTPLHF. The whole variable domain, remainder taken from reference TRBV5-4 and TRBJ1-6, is ETGVTQSPTHLIKTRGQQVTLRCSSQSGHNTVSWYQQALGQGPQFIFQYYREEENGRGNFPPRFSGLQFPNYSSELNVNALELDDSALYLCASSRGGRAASQTPLHFGNGTRLTVT.

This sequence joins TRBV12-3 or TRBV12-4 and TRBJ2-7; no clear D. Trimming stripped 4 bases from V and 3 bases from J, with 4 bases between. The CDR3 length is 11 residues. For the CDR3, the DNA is TGTGCCAGCAGTTCCCGCTACGAGCAGTACTTC. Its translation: CASSSRYEQYF.

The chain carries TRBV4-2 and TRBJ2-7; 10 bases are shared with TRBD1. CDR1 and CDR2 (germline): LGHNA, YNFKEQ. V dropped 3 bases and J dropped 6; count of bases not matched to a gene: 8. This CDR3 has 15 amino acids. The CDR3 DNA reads TGTGCCAGCAGCCAGCAAGACAGGGGGCTTCTCGAGCAGTACTTC. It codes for CASSQQDRGLLEQYF.

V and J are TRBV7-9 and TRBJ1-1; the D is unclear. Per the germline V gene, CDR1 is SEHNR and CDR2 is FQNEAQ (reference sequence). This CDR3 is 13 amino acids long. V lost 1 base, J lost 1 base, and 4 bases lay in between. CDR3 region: CASSLVGNTEAFF. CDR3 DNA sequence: TGTGCCAGCAGCTTAGTTGGGAACACTGAAGCTTTCTTT.

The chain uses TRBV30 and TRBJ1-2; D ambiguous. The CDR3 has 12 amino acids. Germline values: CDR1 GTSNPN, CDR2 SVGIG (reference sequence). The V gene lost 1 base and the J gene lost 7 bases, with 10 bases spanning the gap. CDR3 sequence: CAWSERVTGYTF. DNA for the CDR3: TGTGCCTGGAGTGAGAGGGTAACTGGCTACACCTTC.

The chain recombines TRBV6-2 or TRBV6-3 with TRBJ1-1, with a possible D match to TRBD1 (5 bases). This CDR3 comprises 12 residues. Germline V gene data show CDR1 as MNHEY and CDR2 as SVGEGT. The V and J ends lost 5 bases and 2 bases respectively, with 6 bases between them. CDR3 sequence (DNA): TGTGCCAGCAGTCAGGGTAACACTGAAGCTTTCTTT. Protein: CASSQGNTEAFF.

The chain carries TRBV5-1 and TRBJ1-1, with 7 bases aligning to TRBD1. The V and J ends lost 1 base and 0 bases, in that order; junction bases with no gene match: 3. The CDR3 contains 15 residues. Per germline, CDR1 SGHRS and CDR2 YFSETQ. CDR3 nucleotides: TGCGCCAGCAGCTTGACCGGGACAGTGAACACTGAAGCTTTCTTT. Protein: CASSLTGTVNTEAFF.

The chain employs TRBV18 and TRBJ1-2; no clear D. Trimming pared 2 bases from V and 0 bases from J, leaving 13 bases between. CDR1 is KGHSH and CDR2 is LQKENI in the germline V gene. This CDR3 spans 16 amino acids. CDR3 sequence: CASSPEGQMTNYGYTF. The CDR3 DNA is TGTGCCAGCTCACCAGAAGGTCAGATGACTAACTATGGCTACACCTTC.

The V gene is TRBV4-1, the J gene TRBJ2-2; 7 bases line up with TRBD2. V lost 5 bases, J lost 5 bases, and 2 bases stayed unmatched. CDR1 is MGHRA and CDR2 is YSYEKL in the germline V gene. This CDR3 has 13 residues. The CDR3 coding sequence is TGCGCCAGCAGCACGCGGGAGACCGGGGAGCTGTTTTTT. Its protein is CASSTRETGELFF.

CDR3 loop: CASGGGDTYEQYF. DNA of the CDR3: TGTGCCAGTGGCGGGGGAGACACGTACGAGCAGTACTTC. This sequence joins TRBV27 and TRBJ2-7; 7 positions match TRBD2. The CDR3 covers 13 residues. CDR1 is MNHEY, CDR2 SMNVEV, per germline (reference sequence). With V trimmed by 9 bases and J by 4 bases, 9 bases remained unmatched.

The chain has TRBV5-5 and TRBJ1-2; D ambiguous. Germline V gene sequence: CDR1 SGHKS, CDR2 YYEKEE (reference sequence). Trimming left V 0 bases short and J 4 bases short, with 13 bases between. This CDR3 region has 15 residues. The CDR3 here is CASSLAAGFGYGYTF. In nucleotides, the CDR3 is TGTGCCAGCAGCTTGGCCGCGGGATTCGGCTATGGCTACACCTTC.

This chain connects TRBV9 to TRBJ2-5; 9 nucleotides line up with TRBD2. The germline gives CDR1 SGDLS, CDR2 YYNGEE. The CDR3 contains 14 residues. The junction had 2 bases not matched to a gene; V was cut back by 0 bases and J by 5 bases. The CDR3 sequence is CASSVGGGEETQYF. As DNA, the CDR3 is TGTGCCAGCAGCGTAGGCGGGGGGGAGGAGACCCAGTACTTC.

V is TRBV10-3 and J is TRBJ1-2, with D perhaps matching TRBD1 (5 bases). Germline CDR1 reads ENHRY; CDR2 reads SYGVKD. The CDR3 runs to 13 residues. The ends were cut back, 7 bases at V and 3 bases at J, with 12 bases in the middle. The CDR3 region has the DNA TGTGCCATCAAAGGGGAAATTTACTATGGCTACACCTTC. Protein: CAIKGEIYYGYTF.

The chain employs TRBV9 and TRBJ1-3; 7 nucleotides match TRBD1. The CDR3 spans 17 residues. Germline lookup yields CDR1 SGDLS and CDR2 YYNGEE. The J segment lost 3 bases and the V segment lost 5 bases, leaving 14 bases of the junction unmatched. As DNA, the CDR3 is TGTGCCAGCAGGGATAAAGAAACAGGGGAGGATGGAAACACCATATATTTT. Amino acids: CASRDKETGEDGNTIYF.

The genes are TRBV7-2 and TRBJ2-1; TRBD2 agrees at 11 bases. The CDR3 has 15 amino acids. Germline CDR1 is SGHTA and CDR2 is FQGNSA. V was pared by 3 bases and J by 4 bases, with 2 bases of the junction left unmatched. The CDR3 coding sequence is TGTGCCAGCAGCTTTAGCGGGGGGGAGTACAATGAGCAGTTCTTC. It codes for CASSFSGGEYNEQFF.

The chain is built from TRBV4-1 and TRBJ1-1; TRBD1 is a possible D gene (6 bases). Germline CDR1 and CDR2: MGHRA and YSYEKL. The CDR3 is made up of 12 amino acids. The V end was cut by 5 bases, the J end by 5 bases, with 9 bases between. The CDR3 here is CASSKGGTEAFF. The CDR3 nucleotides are TGCGCCAGCAGCAAGGGGGGAACTGAAGCTTTCTTT.

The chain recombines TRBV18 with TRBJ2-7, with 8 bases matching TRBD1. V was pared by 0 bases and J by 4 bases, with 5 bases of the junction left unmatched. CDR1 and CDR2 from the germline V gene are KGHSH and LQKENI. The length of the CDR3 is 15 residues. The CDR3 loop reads CASSPPGQEPYEQYF. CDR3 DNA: TGTGCCAGCTCACCACCGGGACAGGAGCCTTACGAGCAGTACTTC.

The CDR3 DNA reads as TGTGCCAGCAGTGACAGGGGGTATGGTGAAGCTTTCTTT. Translation: CASSDRGYGEAFF. The chain recombines TRBV2 with TRBJ1-1; 7 bases fit TRBD1. Trimming took 3 bases from V and 7 from J; bases not matched to a gene: 5. From germline, CDR1 is SNHLY and CDR2 FYNNEI. The CDR3 loop spans 13 amino acids.

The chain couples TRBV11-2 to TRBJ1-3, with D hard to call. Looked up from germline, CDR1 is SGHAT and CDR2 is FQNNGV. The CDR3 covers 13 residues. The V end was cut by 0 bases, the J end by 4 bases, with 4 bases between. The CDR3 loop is CASSLDRGNTIYF. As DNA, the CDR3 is TGTGCCAGCAGCTTAGACAGGGGAAACACCATATATTTT.